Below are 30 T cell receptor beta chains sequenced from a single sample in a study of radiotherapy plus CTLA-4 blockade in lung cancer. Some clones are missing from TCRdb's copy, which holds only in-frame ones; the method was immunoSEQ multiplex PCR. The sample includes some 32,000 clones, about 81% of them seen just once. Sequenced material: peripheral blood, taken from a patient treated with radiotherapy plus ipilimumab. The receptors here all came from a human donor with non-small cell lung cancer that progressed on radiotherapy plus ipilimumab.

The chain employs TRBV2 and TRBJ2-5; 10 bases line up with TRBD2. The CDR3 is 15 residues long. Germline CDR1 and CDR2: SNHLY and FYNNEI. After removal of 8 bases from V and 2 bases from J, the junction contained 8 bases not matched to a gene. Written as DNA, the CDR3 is TGTGCCAGCGGGGGAGCGGGGGGGCGTCAAGAGACCCAGTACTTC. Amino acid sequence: CASGGAGGRQETQYF.

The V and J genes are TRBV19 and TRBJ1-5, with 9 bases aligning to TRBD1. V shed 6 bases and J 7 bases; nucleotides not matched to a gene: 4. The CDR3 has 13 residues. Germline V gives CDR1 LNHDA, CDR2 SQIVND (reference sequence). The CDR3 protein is CASRGQGGQPQHF. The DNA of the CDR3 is TGTGCCAGTAGGGGACAGGGCGGGCAGCCCCAGCATTTT.

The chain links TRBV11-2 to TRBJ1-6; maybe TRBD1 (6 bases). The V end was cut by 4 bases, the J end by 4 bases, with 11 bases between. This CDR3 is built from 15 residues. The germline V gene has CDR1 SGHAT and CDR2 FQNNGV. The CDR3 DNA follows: TGTGCCAGCAGCTCAGAAGGACAGTATAATTCACCCCTCCACTTT. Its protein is CASSSEGQYNSPLHF.

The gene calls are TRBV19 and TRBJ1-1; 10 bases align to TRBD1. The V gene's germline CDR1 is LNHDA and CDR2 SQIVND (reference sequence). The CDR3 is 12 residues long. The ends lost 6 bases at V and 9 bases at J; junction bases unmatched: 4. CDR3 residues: CASSWTGGKAFF. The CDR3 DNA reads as TGTGCCAGTAGCTGGACAGGGGGGAAAGCTTTCTTT.

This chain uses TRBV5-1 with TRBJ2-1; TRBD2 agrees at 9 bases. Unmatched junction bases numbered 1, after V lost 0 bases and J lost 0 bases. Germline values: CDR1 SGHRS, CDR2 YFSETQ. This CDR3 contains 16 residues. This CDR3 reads CASSLASGVSYNEQFF. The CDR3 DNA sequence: TGCGCCAGCAGCTTGGCTAGCGGGGTCTCCTACAATGAGCAGTTCTTC.

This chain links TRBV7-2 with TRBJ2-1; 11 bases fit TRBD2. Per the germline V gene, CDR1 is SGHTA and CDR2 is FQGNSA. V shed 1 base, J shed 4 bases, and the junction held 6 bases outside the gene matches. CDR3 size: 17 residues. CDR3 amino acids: CASSLVSGGALYNEQFF. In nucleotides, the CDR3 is TGTGCCAGCAGCTTAGTTAGCGGGGGGGCCTTGTACAATGAGCAGTTCTTC.

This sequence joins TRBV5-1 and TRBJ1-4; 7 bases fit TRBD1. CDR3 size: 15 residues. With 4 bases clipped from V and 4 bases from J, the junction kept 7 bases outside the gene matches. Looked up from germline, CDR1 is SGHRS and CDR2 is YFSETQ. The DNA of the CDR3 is TGCGCCAGCAGCCTGACAGGGCTCAGTAATGAAAAACTGTTTTTT. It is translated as CASSLTGLSNEKLFF.

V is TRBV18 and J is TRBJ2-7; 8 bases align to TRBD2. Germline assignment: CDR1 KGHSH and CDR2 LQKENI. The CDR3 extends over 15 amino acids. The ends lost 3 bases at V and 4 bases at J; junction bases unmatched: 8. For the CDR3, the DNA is TGTGCCAGCTCACCCACGCGGCGGGGGGAATACGAGCAGTACTTC. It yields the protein CASSPTRRGEYEQYF.

CDR3 loop: CASSWGGPTDTQYF. In DNA form, the CDR3 reads TGTGCCAGCAGTTGGGGGGGCCCCACAGATACGCAGTATTTT. V is TRBV9 and J is TRBJ2-3; possibly TRBD2 for D (7 bases). The CDR3 loop spans 14 amino acids. V was cut by 5 bases and J by 2 bases, with 12 bases left in between. Per the germline V gene, CDR1 is SGDLS and CDR2 is YYNGEE.

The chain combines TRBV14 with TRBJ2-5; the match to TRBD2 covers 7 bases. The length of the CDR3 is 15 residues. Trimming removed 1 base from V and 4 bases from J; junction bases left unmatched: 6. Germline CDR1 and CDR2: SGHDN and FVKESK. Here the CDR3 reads CASSQARGGRETQYF. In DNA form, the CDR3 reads TGTGCCAGCAGCCAAGCCCGGGGAGGGCGAGAGACCCAGTACTTC. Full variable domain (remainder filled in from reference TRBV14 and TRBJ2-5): EAGVTQFPSHSVIEKGQTVTLRCDPISGHDNLYWYRRVMGKEIKFLLHFVKESKQDESGMPNNRFLAERTGGTYSTLKVQPAELEDSGVYFCASSQARGGRETQYFGPGTRLLVL.

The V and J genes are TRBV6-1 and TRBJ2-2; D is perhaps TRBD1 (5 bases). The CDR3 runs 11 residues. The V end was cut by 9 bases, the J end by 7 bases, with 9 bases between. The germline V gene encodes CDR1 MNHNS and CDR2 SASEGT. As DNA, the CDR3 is TGTGCCAGTAGACAGCTCGGGGAGCTGTTTTTT. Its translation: CASRQLGELFF.

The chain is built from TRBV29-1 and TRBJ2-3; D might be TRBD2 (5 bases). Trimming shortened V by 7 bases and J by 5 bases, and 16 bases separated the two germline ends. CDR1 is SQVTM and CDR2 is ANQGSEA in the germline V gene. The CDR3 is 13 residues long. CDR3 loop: CSGSAAGRDTQYF. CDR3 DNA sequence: TGCAGCGGCTCAGCGGCAGGACGAGATACGCAGTATTTT.

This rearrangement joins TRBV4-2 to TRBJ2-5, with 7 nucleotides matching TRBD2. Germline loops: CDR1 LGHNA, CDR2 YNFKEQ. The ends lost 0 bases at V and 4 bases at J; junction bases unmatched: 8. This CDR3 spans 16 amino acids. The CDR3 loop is CASSQDLRLAGETQYF. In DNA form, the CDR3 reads TGTGCCAGCAGCCAAGATCTAAGACTAGCCGGAGAGACCCAGTACTTC.

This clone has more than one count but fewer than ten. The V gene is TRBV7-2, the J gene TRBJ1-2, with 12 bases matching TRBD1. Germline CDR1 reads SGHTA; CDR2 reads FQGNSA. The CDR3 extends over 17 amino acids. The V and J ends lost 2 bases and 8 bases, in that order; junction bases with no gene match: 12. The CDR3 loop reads CASSLRDRGRSGKGYTF. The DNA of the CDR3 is TGTGCCAGCAGCTTAAGGGACAGGGGGCGCTCGGGCAAGGGCTACACCTTC.

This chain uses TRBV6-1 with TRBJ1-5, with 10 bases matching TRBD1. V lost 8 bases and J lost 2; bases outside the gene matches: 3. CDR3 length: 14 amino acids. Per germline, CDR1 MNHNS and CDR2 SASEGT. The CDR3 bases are TGTGCCAGCCGACAGGGGGCTGGCAATCAGCCCCAGCATTTT. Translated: CASRQGAGNQPQHF.

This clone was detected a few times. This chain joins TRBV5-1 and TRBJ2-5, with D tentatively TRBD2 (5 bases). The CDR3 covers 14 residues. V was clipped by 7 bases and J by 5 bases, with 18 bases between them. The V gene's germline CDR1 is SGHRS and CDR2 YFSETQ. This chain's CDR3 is CASGPSLERETQYF. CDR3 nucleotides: TGCGCCAGCGGTCCTTCGTTGGAGCGGGAGACCCAGTACTTC.

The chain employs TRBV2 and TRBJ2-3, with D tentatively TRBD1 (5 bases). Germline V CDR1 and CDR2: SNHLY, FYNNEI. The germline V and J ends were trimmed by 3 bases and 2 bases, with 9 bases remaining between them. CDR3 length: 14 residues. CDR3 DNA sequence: TGTGCCAGCAGTGACTGGGGCCACACAGATACGCAGTATTTT. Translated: CASSDWGHTDTQYF.

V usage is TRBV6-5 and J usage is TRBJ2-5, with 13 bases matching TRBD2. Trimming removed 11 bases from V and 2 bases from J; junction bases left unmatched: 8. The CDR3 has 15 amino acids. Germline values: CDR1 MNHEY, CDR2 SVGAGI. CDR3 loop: CASTWGLAGQETQYF. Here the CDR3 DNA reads TGTGCCTCCACGTGGGGACTAGCGGGACAAGAGACCCAGTACTTC.

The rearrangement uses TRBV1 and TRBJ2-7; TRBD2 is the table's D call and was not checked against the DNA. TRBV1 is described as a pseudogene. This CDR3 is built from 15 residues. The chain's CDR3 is CTSSQEVSGVYEQYF. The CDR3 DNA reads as TGCACCAGCAGCCAAGAGGTTAGCGGGGTCTACGAGCAGTACTTC.

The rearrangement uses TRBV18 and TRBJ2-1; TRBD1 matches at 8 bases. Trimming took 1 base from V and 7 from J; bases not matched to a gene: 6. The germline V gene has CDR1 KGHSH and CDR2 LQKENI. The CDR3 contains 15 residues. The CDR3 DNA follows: TGTGCCAGCTCACCACGGCAGGGGGCAGGGAATGAGCAGTTCTTC. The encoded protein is CASSPRQGAGNEQFF.

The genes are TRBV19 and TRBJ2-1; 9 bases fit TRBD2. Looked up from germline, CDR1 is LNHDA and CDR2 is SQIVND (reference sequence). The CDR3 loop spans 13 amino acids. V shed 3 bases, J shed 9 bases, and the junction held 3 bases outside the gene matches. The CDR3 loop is CASSMAAGGEQFF. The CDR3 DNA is TGTGCCAGTAGTATGGCAGCGGGGGGTGAGCAGTTCTTC.

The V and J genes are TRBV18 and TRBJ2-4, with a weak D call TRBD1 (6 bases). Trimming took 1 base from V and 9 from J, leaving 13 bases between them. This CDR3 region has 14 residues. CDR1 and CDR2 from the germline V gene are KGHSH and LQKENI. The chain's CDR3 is CASSPLQGSGIQYF. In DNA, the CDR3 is TGTGCCAGCTCACCACTACAGGGAAGCGGCATTCAGTACTTC.

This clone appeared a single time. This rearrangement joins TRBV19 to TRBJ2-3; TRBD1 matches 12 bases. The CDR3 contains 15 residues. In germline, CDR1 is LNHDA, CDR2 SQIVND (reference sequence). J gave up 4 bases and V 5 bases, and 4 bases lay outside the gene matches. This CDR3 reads CASSAGQGASDTQYF. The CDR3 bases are TGTGCCAGTAGTGCGGGACAGGGGGCATCAGATACGCAGTATTTT.

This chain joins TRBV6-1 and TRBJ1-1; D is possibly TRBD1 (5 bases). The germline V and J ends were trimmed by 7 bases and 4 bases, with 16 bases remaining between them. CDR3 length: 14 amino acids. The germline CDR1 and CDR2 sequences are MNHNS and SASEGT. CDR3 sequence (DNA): TGTGCCAGCACCTTGAATGCGGGGGGCACTGAAGCTTTCTTT. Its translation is CASTLNAGGTEAFF.

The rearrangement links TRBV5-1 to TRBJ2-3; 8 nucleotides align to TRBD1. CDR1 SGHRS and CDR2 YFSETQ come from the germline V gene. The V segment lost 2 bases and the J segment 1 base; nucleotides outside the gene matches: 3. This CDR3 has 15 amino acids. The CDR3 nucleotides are TGCGCCAGCAGCTTTACGACAGGGGGCACAGATACGCAGTATTTT. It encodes CASSFTTGGTDTQYF.

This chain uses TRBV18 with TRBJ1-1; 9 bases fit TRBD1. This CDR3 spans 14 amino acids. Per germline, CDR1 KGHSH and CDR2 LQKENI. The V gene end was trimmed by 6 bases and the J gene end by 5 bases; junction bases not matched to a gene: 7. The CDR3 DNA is TGTGCCAGCTCGGGACAGGGAAAAGGGACTGAAGCTTTCTTT. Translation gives CASSGQGKGTEAFF.

This CDR3 reads CASSILTTGILPPRQFF. CDR3 nucleotides: TGTGCCAGTAGTATTCTGACGACAGGTATACTACCTCCTCGACAGTTCTTC. The rearrangement uses TRBV19 and TRBJ2-1, with a weak D call TRBD1 (6 bases). The V and J ends lost 3 bases and 13 bases respectively, with 28 bases between them. Germline assignment: CDR1 LNHDA and CDR2 SQIVND (reference sequence). The CDR3 sequence is 17 residues long.

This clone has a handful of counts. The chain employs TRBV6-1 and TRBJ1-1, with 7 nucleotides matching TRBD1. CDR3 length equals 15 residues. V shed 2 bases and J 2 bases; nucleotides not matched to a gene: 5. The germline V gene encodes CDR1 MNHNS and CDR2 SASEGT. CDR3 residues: CASSEKGGVNTEAFF. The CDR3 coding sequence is TGTGCCAGCAGTGAAAAAGGGGGCGTAAACACTGAAGCTTTCTTT.

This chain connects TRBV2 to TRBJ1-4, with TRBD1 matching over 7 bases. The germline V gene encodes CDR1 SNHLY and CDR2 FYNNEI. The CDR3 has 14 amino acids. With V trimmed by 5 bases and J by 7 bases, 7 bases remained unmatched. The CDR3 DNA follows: TGTGCCAGCAGTCCCGACAGGGTCGGTGAAAAACTGTTTTTT. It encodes CASSPDRVGEKLFF.

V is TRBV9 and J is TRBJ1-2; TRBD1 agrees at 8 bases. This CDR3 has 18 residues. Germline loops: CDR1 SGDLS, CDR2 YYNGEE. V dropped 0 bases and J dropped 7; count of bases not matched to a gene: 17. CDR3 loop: CASSVEPPWALGQAGYTF. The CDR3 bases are TGTGCCAGCAGCGTAGAGCCCCCCTGGGCCCTGGGACAGGCTGGCTACACCTTC. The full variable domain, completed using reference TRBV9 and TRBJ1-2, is DSGVTQTPKHLITATGQRVTLRCSPRSGDLSVYWYQQSLDQGLQFLIQYYNGEERAKGNILERFSAQQFPDLHSELNLSSLELGDSALYFCASSVEPPWALGQAGYTFGSGTRLTVV.